This T cell receptor beta chain is from a study of T cells in Graves' hyperthyroidism and ophthalmopathy. The sample holds a few counts of this clonotype. Researchers took RNA transcripts and amplified the TCR beta CDR3 regions from them. HTBI primers were employed in a first-round RT-PCR of the TCR CDR3. TCRdb reanalysed the multiplex PCR reads using MiXCR and keeps one entry per CDR3 protein. The data hold under 450,000 distinct CDR3 sequences, with 13% observed a single time. Sample: blood. The TCR comes from a young man with Graves' hyperthyroidism that later progressed to Graves' ophthalmopathy.

CDR3 sequence reads: CASSSERGGASNEQFF. CDR3 DNA sequence: TGTGCCAGCAGTTCAGAGCGGGGGGGCGCCTCAAATGAGCAGTTCTTC. The chain carries TRBV6-1 and TRBJ2-1, with 10 nucleotides matching TRBD2. The CDR3 contains 16 residues. Germline V lookup: CDR1 MNHNS, CDR2 SASEGT. V lost 5 bases to trimming and J lost 7 bases; unmatched junction nucleotides: 11.